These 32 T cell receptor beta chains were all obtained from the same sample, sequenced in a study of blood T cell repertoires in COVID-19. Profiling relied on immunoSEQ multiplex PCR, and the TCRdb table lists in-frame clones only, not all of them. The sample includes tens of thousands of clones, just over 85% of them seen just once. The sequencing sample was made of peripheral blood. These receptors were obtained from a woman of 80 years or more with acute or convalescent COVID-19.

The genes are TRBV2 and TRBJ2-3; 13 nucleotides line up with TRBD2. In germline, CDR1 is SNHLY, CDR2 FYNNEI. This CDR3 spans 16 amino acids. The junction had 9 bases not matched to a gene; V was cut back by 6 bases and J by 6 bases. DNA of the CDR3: TGTGCCAGCAGCTCACGACTAGCGGGAGGCTCTGATACGCAGTATTTT. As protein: CASSSRLAGGSDTQYF.

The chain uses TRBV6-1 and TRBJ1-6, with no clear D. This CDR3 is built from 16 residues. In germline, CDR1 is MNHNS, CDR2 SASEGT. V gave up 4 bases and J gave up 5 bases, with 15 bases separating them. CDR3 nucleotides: TGTGCCAGCAGTGGACCCCGGACGGGAAATAATTCACCCCTCCACTTT. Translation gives CASSGPRTGNNSPLHF.

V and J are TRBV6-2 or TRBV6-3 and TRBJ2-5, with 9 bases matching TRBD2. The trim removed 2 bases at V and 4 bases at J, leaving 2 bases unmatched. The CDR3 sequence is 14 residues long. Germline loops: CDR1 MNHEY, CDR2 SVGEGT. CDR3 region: CASSYLTSGETQYF. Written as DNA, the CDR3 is TGTGCCAGCAGTTACCTGACTAGCGGAGAGACCCAGTACTTC.

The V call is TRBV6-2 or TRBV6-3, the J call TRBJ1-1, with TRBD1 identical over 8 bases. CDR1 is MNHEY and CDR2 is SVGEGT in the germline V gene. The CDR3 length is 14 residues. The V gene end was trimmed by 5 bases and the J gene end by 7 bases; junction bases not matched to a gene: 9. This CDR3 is CASSTDRGGGEAFF. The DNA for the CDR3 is TGTGCCAGCAGTACCGACAGGGGCGGGGGTGAAGCTTTCTTT.

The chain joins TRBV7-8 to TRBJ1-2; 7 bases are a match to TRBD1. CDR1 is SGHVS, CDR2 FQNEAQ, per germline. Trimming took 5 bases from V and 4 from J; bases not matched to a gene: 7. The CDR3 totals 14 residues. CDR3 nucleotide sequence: TGTGCCAGCAGCGGAACCGGGACAGTCTATGGCTACACCTTC. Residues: CASSGTGTVYGYTF.

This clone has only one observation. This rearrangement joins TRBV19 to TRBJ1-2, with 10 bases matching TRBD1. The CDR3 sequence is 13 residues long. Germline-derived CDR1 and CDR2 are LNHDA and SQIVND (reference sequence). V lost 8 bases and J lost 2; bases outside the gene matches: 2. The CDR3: CASEGQGNYGYTF. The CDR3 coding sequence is TGTGCCAGTGAGGGACAGGGGAACTATGGCTACACCTTC.

In nucleotides, the CDR3 is TGTGCCGGCCGAGGAGCGGGGGCGAACACAGATACGCAGTATTTT. This codes for CAGRGAGANTDTQYF. The gene calls are TRBV28 and TRBJ2-3; 8 nucleotides align to TRBD2. V lost 11 bases and J lost 2; bases outside the gene matches: 12. Looked up from germline, CDR1 is MDHEN and CDR2 is SYDVKM. There are 15 residues in the CDR3.

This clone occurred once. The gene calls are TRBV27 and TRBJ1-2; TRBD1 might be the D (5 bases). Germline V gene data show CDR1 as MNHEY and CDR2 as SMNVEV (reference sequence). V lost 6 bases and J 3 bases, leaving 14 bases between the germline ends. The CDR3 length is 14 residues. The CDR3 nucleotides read TGTGCCAGCAGCTCCCAATCCAGGGACTATGGCTACACCTTC. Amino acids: CASSSQSRDYGYTF.

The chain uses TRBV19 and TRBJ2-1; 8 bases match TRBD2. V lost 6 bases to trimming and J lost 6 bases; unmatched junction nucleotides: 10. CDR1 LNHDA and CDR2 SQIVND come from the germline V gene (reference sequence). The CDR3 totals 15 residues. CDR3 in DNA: TGTGCCAGTAGGGACGGGCGGGGGGCGCCCAATGAGCAGTTCTTC. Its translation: CASRDGRGAPNEQFF.

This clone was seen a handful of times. The CDR3 DNA is TGTGCCAGCAGTCCTAAGCTAGGACTCAATTACGAGCAGTACTTC. As protein: CASSPKLGLNYEQYF. J is TRBJ2-7 and V is TRBV9; maybe TRBD2 (5 bases). Per germline, CDR1 SGDLS and CDR2 YYNGEE. The CDR3 is 15 amino acids. V shed 5 bases and J shed 4 bases, with 19 bases lying between them.

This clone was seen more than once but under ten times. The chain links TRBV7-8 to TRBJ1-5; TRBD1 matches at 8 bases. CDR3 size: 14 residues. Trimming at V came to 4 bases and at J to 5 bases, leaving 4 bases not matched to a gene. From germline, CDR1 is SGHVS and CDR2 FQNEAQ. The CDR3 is CASSWTGTHQPQHF. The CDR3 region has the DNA TGTGCCAGCAGCTGGACAGGGACTCATCAGCCCCAGCATTTT.

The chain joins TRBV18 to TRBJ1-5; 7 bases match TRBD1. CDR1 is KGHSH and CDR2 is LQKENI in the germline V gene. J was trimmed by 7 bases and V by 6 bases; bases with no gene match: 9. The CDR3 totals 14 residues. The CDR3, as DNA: TGTGCCAGCTCCGGGCAGGGGGTAGGACAGCCCCAGCATTTT. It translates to CASSGQGVGQPQHF. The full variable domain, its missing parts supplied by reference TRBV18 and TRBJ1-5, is NAGVMQNPRHLVRRRGQEARLRCSPMKGHSHVYWYRQLPEEGLKFMVYLQKENIIDESGMPKERFSAEFPKEGPSILRIQQVVRGDSAAYFCASSGQGVGQPQHFGDGTRLSIL.

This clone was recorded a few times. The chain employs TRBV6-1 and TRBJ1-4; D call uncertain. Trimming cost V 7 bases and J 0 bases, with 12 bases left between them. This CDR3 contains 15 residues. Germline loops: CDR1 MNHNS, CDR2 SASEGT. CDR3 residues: CASIPSRSTNEKLFF. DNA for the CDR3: TGTGCCAGCATCCCATCGAGGTCAACTAATGAAAAACTGTTTTTT.

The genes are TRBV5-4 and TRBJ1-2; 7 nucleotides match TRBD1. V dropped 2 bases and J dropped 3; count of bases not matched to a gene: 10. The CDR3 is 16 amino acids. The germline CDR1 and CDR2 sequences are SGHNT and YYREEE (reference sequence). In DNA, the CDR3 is TGTGCCAGCAGCTTTGACCGGGACAGACTATACTATGGCTACACCTTC. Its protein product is CASSFDRDRLYYGYTF.

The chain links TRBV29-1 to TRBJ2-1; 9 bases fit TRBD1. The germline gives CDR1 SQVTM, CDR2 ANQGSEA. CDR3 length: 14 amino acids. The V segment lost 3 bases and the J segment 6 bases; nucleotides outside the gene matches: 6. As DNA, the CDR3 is TGCAGCGTTGACCGGGACAGGGCTAGCAATGAGCAGTTCTTC. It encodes CSVDRDRASNEQFF.

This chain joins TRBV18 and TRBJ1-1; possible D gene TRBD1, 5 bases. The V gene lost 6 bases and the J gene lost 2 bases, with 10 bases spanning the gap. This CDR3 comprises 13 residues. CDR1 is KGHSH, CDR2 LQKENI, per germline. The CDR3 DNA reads TGTGCCAGCTCGCAGGGTCTCAACACTGAAGCTTTCTTT. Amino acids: CASSQGLNTEAFF.

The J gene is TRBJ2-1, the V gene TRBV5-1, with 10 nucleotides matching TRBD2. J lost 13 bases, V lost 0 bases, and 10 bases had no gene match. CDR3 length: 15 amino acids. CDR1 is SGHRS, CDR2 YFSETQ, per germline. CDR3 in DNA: TGCGCCAGCAGCTTGGGGTTTTCTAGCGGGGGCCTACAGTTCTTC. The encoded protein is CASSLGFSSGGLQFF.

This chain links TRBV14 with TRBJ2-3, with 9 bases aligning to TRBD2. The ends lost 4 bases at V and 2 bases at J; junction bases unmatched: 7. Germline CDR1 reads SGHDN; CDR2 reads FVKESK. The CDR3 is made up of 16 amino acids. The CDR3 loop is CASSRASGIPTDTQYF. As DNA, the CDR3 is TGTGCCAGCAGCCGAGCTAGCGGGATCCCCACAGATACGCAGTATTTT.

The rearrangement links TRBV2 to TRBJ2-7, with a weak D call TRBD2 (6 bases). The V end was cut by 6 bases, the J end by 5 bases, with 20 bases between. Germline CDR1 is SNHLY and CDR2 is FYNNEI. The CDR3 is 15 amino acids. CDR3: CASRDRTISRHEQYF. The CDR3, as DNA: TGTGCCAGCAGGGACCGGACTATATCCAGGCACGAGCAGTACTTC.

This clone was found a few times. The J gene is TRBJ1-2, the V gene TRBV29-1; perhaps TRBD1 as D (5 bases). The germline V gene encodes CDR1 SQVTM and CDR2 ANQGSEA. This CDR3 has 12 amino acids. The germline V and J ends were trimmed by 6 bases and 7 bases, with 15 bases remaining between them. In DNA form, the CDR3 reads TGCAGCGTCAATAGGGGAGCGGGTGGCTACACCTTC. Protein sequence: CSVNRGAGGYTF.

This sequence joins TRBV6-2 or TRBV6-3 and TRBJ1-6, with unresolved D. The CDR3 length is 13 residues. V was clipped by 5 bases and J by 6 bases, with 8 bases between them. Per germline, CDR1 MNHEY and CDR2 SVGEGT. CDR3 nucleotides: TGTGCCAGCAGTCTACAGTTTAATTCACCCCTCCACTTT. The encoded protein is CASSLQFNSPLHF.

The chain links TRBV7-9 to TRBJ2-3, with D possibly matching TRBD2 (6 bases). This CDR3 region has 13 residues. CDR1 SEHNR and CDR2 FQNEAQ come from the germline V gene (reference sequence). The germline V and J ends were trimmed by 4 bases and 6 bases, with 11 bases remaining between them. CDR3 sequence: CASSSSLADTQYF. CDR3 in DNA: TGTGCCAGCAGCTCGTCTCTAGCGGATACGCAGTATTTT.

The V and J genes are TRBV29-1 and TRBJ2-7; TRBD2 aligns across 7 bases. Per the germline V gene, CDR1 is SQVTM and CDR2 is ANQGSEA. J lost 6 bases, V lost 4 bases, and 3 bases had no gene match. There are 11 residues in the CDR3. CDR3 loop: CSVGGGFEQYF. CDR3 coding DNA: TGCAGCGTTGGGGGGGGTTTCGAGCAGTACTTC.

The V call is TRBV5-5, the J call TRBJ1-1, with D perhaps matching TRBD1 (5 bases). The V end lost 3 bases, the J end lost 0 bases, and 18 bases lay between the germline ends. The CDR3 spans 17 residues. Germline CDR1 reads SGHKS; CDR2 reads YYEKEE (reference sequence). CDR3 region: CASSSQLSGILNTEAFF. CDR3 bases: TGTGCCAGCAGCTCCCAGCTTTCAGGGATTCTGAACACTGAAGCTTTCTTT.

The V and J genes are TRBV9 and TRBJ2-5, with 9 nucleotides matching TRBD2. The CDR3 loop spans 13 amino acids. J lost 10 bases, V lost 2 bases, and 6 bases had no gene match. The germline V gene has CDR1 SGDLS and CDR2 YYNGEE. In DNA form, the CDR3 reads TGTGCCAGCAGCGTCGCTCCAGCGGGAGGCCAGTACTTC. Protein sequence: CASSVAPAGGQYF.

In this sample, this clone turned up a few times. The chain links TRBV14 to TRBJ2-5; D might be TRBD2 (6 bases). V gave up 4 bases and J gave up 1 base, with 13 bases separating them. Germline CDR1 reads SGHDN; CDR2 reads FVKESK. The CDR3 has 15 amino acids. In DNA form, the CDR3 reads TGTGCCAGCAGCCGAACCGGGAGCGTCCAAGAGACCCAGTACTTC. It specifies CASSRTGSVQETQYF.

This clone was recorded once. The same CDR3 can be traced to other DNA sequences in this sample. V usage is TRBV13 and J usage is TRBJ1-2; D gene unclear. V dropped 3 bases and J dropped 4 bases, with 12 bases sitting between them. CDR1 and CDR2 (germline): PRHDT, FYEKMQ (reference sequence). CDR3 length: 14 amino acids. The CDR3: CASSLEGGSYGYTF. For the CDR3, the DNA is TGTGCCAGCAGCTTGGAGGGAGGGTCCTATGGCTACACCTTC.

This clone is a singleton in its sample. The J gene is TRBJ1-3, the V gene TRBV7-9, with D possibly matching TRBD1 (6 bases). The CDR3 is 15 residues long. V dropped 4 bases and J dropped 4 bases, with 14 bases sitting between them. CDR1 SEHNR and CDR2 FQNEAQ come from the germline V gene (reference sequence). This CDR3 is CASSWTAKPGNTIYF. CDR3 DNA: TGTGCCAGCAGCTGGACAGCAAAACCCGGAAACACCATATATTTT. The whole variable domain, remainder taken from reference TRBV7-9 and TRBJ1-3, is DTGVSQNPRHKITKRGQNVTFRCDPISEHNRLYWYRQTLGQGPEFLTYFQNEAQLEKSRLLSDRFSAERPKGSFSTLEIQRTEQGDSAMYLCASSWTAKPGNTIYFGEGSWLTVV.

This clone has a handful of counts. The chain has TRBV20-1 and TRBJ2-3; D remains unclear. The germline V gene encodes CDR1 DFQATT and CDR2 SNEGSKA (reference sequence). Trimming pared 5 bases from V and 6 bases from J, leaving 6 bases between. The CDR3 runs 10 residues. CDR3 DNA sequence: TGCAGTGCTGCAGTTGATACGCAGTATTTT. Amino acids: CSAAVDTQYF.

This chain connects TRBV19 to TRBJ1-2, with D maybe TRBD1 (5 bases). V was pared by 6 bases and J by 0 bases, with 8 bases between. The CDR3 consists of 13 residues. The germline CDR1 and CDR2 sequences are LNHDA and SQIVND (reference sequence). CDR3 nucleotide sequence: TGTGCCAGTAGCGGGGGGGCTAACTATGGCTACACCTTC. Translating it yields CASSGGANYGYTF.

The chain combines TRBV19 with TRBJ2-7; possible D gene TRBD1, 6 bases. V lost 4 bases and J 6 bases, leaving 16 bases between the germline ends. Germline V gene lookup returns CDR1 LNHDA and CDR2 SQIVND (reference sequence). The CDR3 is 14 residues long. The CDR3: CASSRRTSRGEQYF. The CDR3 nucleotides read TGTGCCAGTAGTAGGAGGACGAGCAGGGGCGAGCAGTACTTC.

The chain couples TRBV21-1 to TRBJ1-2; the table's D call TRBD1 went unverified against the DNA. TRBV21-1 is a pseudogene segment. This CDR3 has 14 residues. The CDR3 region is CASSKRQGFEGYTF. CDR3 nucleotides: TGTGCCAGCAGCAAAAGGCAGGGGTTTGAGGGCTACACCTTC.